This TCR beta chain was sequenced during a study of T cell repertoires in cytomegalovirus infection. In the study overall: CMV epitopes, recently identified HLA-C-restricted and well-studied HLA-B-restricted, were used. Carrying CMV and the relevant HLA type showed in public TCR beta signatures. Study-wide results and limits: The ex vivo response showed dominance by HLA-C-restricted CMV-specific TCR beta clonotypes.

TCRdb re-derived calls from the reads in MiXCR, one entry per CDR3 protein. The sample carries around 100,000 distinct CDR3 sequences, 42% recorded once. The CDR3 is made up of 14 amino acids. Germline V lookup: CDR1 LNHDA, CDR2 SQIVND (reference sequence). The V end lost 5 bases, the J end lost 4 bases, and 14 bases lay between the germline ends. In the case of this clonotype: Antigen specificity is unknown.

The receptor's source is a human donor in good health (CMV status not recorded). Some clones in this sample may be carry-over from other donors' samples. This chain links TRBV19 with TRBJ1-1; D unclear. The sample was CD8+ T cells from cultured PBMCs, taken from culture after CMV antigen stimulation. The chain's CDR3 is CASSLPGATTEAFF. The CDR3 DNA reads TGTGCCAGTAGTCTCCCCGGAGCCACCACTGAAGCTTTCTTT. The entire variable domain, with the rest obtained from reference TRBV19 and TRBJ1-1, is as follows: DGGITQSPKYLFRKEGQNVTLSCEQNLNHDAMYWYRQDPGQGLRLIYYSQIVNDFQKGDIAEGYSVSREKKESFPLTVTSAQKNPTAFYLCASSLPGATTEAFFGQGTRLTVV.